This T cell receptor beta chain was profiled in a study of T-cell memory formation after mild COVID-19. Study-level information: Each donor largely had its own TCR clusters.

Germline CDR1 and CDR2: WNHNN and SYGVQD (reference sequence). The length of the CDR3 is 12 residues. Deletions cut 3 bases from V and 5 bases from J, with 7 bases between. The table lists this clonotype with many counts. Each CDR3 protein gets one entry after TCRdb re-called the 5' RACE reads with MiXCR. This sample has under 200,000 distinct CDR3 sequences, with around a tenth found just once. Sequencing used PBMCs or a T cell subset sorted from them (not recorded which). The receptor was derived from a man aged 18 to 30 who had mild COVID-19 (a few samples of this study predate the infection). Cell type and time point are not known. V and J are TRBV10-1 and TRBJ1-1, with D possibly matching TRBD1 (5 bases). The CDR3 here is CASSDGGTEAFF. CDR3 DNA sequence: TGCGCCAGCAGTGACGGGGGTACTGAAGCTTTCTTT.